The 10 T cell receptor beta chains listed next were all sequenced from one sample in a study of shared clonotypes between healthy human individuals. Produced via immunoSEQ multiplex PCR; TCRdb's table is partial and in-frame only. Of about 2 million clones in the sample, around 95% were seen once. Sequencing was carried out using naive CD4+ T cells sorted from blood. Subset in this sample: CD45RA+ positively selected. The source is a young man in good health.

This sequence joins TRBV6-9 and TRBJ2-4, with 7 nucleotides matching TRBD1. CDR1 and CDR2 (germline): MNHGY, SVAAGI. The V gene end was trimmed by 7 bases and the J gene end by 9 bases; junction bases not matched to a gene: 9. The CDR3 runs 13 residues. The CDR3 region is CASNQTGRTIQYF. The CDR3 region has the DNA TGTGCCAGCAACCAGACAGGGAGAACCATTCAGTACTTC.

The chain joins TRBV6-1 to TRBJ2-2; 9 bases match TRBD2. The V gene end was trimmed by 3 bases and the J gene end by 2 bases; junction bases not matched to a gene: 4. This CDR3 has 16 residues. Germline V lookup: CDR1 MNHNS, CDR2 SASEGT. Here the CDR3 reads CASSELAGANTGELFF. Here the CDR3 DNA reads TGTGCCAGCAGTGAGTTAGCGGGAGCAAACACCGGGGAGCTGTTTTTT.

The chain has TRBV27 and TRBJ2-5, with D possibly being TRBD1 (7 bases). The CDR3 extends over 19 amino acids. The germline gives CDR1 MNHEY, CDR2 SMNVEV (reference sequence). Deletions cut 6 bases from V and 4 bases from J, with 30 bases between. The CDR3 loop is CASSLITKGGSEGRETQYF. CDR3 in DNA: TGTGCCAGCAGCCTAATCACCAAAGGGGGCTCGGAGGGACGAGAGACCCAGTACTTC.

The rearrangement joins TRBV13 to TRBJ2-1; TRBD2 aligns across 14 bases. After removal of 5 bases from V and 4 bases from J, the junction contained 10 bases not matched to a gene. The CDR3 is made up of 18 amino acids. From germline, CDR1 is PRHDT and CDR2 FYEKMQ (reference sequence). Written as DNA, the CDR3 is TGTGCCAGCAGCCCGTTTGGACTAGCGGGAGGTTCTTACAATGAGCAGTTCTTC. Its translation is CASSPFGLAGGSYNEQFF.

The count of this clone is one. The chain combines TRBV2 with TRBJ1-4, with 8 bases identical to TRBD1. The CDR3 is 14 amino acids. The ends lost 6 bases at V and 8 bases at J; junction bases unmatched: 8. The V gene's germline CDR1 is SNHLY and CDR2 FYNNEI. CDR3 in amino acids: CASRADRGDEKLFF. CDR3 DNA sequence: TGTGCCAGCAGGGCTGACAGGGGCGACGAAAAACTGTTTTTT.

V and J are TRBV7-8 and TRBJ2-7, with D unclear. Between the trimmed V and J ends, which lost 0 bases and 3 bases, there was a span of 6 bases. This CDR3 has 13 residues. CDR1 is SGHVS, CDR2 FQNEAQ, per germline. The CDR3 sequence is CASSLAQHYEQYF. Here the CDR3 DNA reads TGTGCCAGCAGCTTAGCCCAGCACTACGAGCAGTACTTC. The entire variable domain, with the rest obtained from reference TRBV7-8 and TRBJ2-7, is as follows: GAGVSQSPRYKVAKRGQDVALRCDPISGHVSLFWYQQALGQGPEFLTYFQNEAQLDKSGLPSDRFFAERPEGSVSTLKIQRTQQEDSAVYLCASSLAQHYEQYFGPGTRLTVT.

V and J are TRBV30 and TRBJ2-1, with D possibly called TRBD1 or TRBD2 (5 bases each). V lost 3 bases and J lost 7, with 25 bases in between. The CDR3 is 17 residues long. The germline V gene encodes CDR1 GTSNPN and CDR2 SVGIG (reference sequence). The CDR3 here is CAWSLSPDRGKWNEQFF. CDR3 nucleotides: TGTGCCTGGAGCCTCTCGCCGGACCGGGGCAAATGGAATGAGCAGTTCTTC.

This chain joins TRBV28 and TRBJ2-3, with TRBD2 as a possible D gene (5 bases). The CDR3 extends over 13 amino acids. V shed 3 bases and J shed 6 bases, with 10 bases lying between them. From germline, CDR1 is MDHEN and CDR2 SYDVKM. CDR3 in DNA: TGTGCCAGCAGTTTTTCGGGGTGGGATACGCAGTATTTT. Amino acid sequence: CASSFSGWDTQYF.

The chain joins TRBV7-8 to TRBJ2-7, with a possible D match to TRBD1 (6 bases). This CDR3 spans 13 amino acids. V was trimmed by 4 bases and J by 5 bases, leaving 12 bases between them. The germline V gene encodes CDR1 SGHVS and CDR2 FQNEAQ. CDR3: CASSWGHGDEQYF. CDR3 DNA: TGTGCCAGCAGCTGGGGACACGGAGACGAGCAGTACTTC.

The V call is TRBV7-2, the J call TRBJ2-5; 7 positions agree with TRBD1. V was pared by 4 bases and J by 4 bases, with 9 bases of the junction left unmatched. The CDR3 has 15 residues. The germline CDR1 and CDR2 sequences are SGHTA and FQGNSA. The CDR3, as DNA: TGTGCCAGCAGCTCCGTATCACAGGGGCGAGAGACCCAGTACTTC. Translation gives CASSSVSQGRETQYF.